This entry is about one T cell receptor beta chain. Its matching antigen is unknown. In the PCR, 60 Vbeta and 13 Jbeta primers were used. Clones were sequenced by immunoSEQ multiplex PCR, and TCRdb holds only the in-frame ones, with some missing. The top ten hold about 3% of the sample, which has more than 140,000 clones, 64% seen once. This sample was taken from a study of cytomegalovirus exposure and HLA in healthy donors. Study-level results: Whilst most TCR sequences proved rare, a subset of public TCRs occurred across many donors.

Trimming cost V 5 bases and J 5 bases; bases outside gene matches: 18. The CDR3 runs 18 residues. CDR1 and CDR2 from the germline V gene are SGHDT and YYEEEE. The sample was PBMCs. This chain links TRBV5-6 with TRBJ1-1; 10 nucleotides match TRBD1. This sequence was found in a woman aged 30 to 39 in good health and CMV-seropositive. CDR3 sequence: CASRETRSDRGRRTEAFF. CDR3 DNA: TGTGCCAGCAGGGAGACGAGGAGCGACAGGGGGCGCCGTACTGAAGCTTTCTTT.